The TCR beta chain under discussion was sequenced for a study of shared clonotypes between healthy human individuals. Across the whole study: Each donor had three CD4 naive, three CD4 memory, two CD8 naive and one CD8 memory plate. Regarding the study as a whole: Sequencing depth was a factor that was expected to affect clonotype sharing among donors.

This CDR3 is built from 18 residues. Germline CDR1 reads SQVTM; CDR2 reads ANQGSEA. With 0 bases removed from V and 2 bases from J, the gap between germline ends came to 21 bases. Method: immunoSEQ multiplex PCR; TCRdb's copy keeps in-frame clones and lacks some. The sample has 950,000 to 1,300,000 clones; roughly 80% are singletons. In regard to this clone: Its antigen is undetermined.

The receptor comes from a man between 18 and 35 years old in good health. This rearrangement joins TRBV29-1 to TRBJ2-3; TRBD1 might be the D (8 bases). The sequenced sample was memory CD4+ T cells sorted from blood. Subset denoted: CD45RA-negative fraction. The DNA of the CDR3 is TGCAGCGTTGAAGATCGGGGGGAGGTCAGGGGGCTCACAGATACGCAGTATTTT. Translating gives CSVEDRGEVRGLTDTQYF.